Listed below are T cell receptor beta chains from one sample, sequenced in a study of shared clonotypes between healthy human individuals. Repertoires were generated with immunoSEQ multiplex PCR, while TCRdb's copy carries only in-frame clones and drops some. The sample shows approximately 1.4 million clones, under 99% of them seen only once. The sample comprised naive CD4+ T cells sorted from blood. The origin of the receptors is a young man in good health. The conserved cysteine and the conserved F or W are not part of the CDR3 here.

TRBV7-8	ASSRRDLTYNEQF
TRBV27	ASSPPGPHIFPSTDTQY
TRBV5-4	ASSDLIAGVRNEQY
TRBV5-1	ASSLGPLPTGNTIY
TRBV5-1	ASSLVGRMNTEAF
TRBV5-4	ASSPVRGFDEQY
TRBV5-4	ASSLGHLYEQY
TRBV6-5	ATNLAGTTGELF
TRBV5-1	ASRPDRAHYGYT
TRBV5-1	ASSFGGPNEKLF
TRBV29-1	SVASDIQETQY
TRBV19	ASSSFGGPSKEQY
TRBV10-3	ATAGLAPYEQY
TRBV19	ASSMLHSDIYNEQF
TRBV9	ASSVAPSGEAF
TRBV4-3	ASSQGAQAHPGYGYT
TRBV5-1	ASAPGQGSYSNQPQH
TRBV19	ASTNTPGLTNEKLF
TRBV29-1	SGGQGERETQY
TRBV7-6	ASSVWSGKLF